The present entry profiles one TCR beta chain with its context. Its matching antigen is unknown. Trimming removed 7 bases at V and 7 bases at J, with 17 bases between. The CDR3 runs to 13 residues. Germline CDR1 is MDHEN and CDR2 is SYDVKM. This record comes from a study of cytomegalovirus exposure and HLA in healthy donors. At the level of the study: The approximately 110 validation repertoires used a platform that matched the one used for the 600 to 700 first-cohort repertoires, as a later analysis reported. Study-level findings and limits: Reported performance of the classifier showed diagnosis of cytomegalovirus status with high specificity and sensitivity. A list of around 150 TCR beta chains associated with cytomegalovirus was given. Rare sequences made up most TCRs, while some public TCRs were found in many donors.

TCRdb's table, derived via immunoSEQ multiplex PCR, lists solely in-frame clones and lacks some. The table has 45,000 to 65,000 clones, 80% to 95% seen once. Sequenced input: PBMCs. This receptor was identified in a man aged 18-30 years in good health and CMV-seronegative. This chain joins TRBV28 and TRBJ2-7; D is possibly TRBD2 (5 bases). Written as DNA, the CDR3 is TGTGCCAGCACTAAAGCGGCAACGGGTGAGCAGTACTTC. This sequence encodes CASTKAATGEQYF.